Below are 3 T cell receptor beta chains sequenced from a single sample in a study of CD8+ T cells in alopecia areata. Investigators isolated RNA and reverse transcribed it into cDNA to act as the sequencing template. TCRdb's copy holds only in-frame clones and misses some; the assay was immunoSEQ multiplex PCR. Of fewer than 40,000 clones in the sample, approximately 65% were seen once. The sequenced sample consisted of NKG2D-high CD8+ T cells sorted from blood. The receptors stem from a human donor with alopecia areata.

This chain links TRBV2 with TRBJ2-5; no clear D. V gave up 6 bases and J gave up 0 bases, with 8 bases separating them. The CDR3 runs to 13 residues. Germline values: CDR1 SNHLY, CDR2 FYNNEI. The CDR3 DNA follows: TGTGCCAGCAGCTGGACGTACCAAGAGACCCAGTACTTC. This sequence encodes CASSWTYQETQYF.

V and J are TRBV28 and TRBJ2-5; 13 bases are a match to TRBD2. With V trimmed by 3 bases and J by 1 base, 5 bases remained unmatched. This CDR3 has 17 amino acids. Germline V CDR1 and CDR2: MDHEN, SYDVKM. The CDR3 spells CASSFPTSGGPQETQYF. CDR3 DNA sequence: TGTGCCAGCAGTTTCCCGACTAGCGGGGGGCCCCAAGAGACCCAGTACTTC.

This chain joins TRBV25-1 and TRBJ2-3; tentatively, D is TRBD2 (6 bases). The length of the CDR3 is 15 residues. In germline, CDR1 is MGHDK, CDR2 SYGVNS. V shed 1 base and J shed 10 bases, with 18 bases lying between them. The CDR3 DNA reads TGTGCCAGCAGTGAATGGGAGCTAGGAGGGTTAGCGCAGTATTTT. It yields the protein CASSEWELGGLAQYF.